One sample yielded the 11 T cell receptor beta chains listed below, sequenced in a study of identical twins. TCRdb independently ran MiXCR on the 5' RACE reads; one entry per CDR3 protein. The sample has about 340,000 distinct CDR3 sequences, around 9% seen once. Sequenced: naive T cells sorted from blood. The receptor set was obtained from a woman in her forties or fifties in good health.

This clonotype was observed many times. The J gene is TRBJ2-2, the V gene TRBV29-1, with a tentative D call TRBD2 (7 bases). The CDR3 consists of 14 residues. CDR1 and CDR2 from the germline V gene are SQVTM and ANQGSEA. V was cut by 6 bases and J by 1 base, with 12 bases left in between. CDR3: CSVGGARNTGELFF. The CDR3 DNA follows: TGCAGCGTGGGGGGGGCGAGGAACACCGGGGAGCTGTTTTTT.

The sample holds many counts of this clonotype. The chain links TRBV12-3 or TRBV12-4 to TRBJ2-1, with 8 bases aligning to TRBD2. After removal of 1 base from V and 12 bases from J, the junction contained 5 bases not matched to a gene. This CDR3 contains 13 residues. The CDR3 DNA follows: TGTGCCAGCAGTTTAGTGCGGGGGGTAAGGCAGTTCTTC. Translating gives CASSLVRGVRQFF.

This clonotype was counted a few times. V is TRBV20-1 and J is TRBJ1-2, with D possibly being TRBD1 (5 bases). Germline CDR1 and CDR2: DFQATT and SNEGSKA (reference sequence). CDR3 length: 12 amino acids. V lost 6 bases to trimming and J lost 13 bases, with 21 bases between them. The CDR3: CSAPSGTTGCTF. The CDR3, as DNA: TGCAGTGCCCCTTCTGGGACCACGGGTTGCACCTTC.

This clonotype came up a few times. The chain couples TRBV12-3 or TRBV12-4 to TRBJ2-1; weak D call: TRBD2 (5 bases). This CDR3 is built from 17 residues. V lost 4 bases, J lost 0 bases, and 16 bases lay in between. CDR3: CASSSRLRASSYNEQFF. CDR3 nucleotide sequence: TGTGCCAGCAGTTCGCGCTTGCGGGCCAGCTCCTACAATGAGCAGTTCTTC.

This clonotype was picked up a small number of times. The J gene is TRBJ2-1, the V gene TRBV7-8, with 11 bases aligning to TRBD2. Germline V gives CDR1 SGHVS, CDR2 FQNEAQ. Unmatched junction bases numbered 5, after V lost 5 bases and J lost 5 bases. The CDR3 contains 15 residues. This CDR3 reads CASSAGLADNNEQFF. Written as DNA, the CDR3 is TGTGCCAGCAGCGCGGGACTAGCGGACAACAATGAGCAGTTCTTC.

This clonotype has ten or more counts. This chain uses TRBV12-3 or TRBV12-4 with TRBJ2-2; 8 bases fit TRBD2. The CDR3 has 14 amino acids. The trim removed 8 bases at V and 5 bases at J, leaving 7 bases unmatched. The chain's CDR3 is CASWSGRSTGELFF. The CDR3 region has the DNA TGTGCCAGCTGGAGCGGGAGAAGTACCGGGGAGCTGTTTTTT.

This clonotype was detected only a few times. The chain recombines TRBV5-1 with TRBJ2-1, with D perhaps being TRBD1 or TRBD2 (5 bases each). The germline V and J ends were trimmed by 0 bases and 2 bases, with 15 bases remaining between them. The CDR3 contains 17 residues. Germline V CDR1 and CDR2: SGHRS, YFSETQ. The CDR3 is CASSLAPLGDPYNEQFF. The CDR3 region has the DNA TGCGCCAGCAGCTTGGCCCCCTTGGGGGACCCCTACAATGAGCAGTTCTTC.

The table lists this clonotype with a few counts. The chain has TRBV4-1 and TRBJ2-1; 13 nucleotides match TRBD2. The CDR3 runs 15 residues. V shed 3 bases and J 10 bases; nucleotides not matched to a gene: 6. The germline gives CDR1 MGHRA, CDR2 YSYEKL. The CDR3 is CASSQGTSGKQEQFF. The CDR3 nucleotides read TGCGCCAGCAGCCAGGGGACTAGCGGGAAACAAGAGCAGTTCTTC.

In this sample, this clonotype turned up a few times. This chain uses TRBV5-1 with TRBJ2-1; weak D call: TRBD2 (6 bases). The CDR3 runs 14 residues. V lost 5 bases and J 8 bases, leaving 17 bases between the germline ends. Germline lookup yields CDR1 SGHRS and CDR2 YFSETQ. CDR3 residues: CASRFRGSEDEQFF. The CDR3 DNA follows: TGCGCCAGCAGGTTCCGGGGGTCCGAGGATGAGCAGTTCTTC.

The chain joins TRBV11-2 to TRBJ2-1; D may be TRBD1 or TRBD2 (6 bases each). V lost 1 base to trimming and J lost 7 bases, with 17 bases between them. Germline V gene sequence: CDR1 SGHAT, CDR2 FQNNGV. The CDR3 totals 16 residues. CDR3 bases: TGTGCCAGCAGCTTAGCCCAGGGGCGCGGGGTGAATGAGCAGTTCTTC. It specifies CASSLAQGRGVNEQFF.

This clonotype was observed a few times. CDR3 bases: TGCGCCAGCAGTGAGCCCCGCGGGGGGCCGGGCACAGATACGCAGTATTTT. Translation gives CASSEPRGGPGTDTQYF. The chain employs TRBV10-1 and TRBJ2-3, with 8 positions matching TRBD2. The germline CDR1 and CDR2 sequences are WNHNN and SYGVQD (reference sequence). V shed 2 bases, J shed 1 base, and the junction held 8 bases outside the gene matches. This CDR3 is 17 amino acids long.